Listed below are T cell receptor beta chains from one sample, sequenced in a study of cytomegalovirus exposure and HLA in healthy donors. The method was immunoSEQ multiplex PCR; TCRdb's version includes in-frame clones alone and lacks a portion of them. This sample has about 140,000 clones; 75% occur once, and the top ten carry approximately 3.2%. Sequencing was performed on PBMCs. These receptors all stem from a man aged 40-55 years in good health and CMV-seronegative. Both conserved end residues are part of each CDR3. D genes are given only for firm matches. A row's size may be missing; if present it is once, few, many or a size class.

d_call j_call clone_size v_call cdr3_nt cdr3_aa
TRBD2 TRBJ2-1 NA TRBV9 TGTGCCAGCAGCGTAGGAGCGGGGGGGGGTAATGAGCAGTTCTTC CASSVGAGGGNEQFF
TRBD2 TRBJ2-7 NA TRBV15 TGTGCCACCAGCAGAGGCGGGGGGACCTACGAGCAGTACTTC CATSRGGGTYEQYF
NA TRBJ1-4 NA TRBV28 TGTGCCAGCAGTTCTCCGACGGGGACTAATGAAAAACTGTTTTTT CASSSPTGTNEKLFF
NA TRBJ2-7 NA TRBV6-5 TGTGCCAGCAACGGGCAGGGGTTCAACGAGCAGTACTTC CASNGQGFNEQYF
TRBD1 TRBJ2-1 NA TRBV6-5 TGTGCCAGCAGCTACTCGAAGGGGGACAGGGGACATGAGCAGTTCTTC CASSYSKGDRGHEQFF
NA TRBJ1-1 NA TRBV29-1 TGCAGCGTTGGGACTGGGAGCACTGAAGCTTTCTTT CSVGTGSTEAFF
NA TRBJ1-6 NA TRBV5-4 TGTGCCAGCAGCTCTTCCCGTCCGACAGATGTTAATTCACCCCTCCACTTT CASSSSRPTDVNSPLHF
TRBD1 TRBJ2-5 NA TRBV4-1 TGCGCCAGCAGCTCGGGACAGGGGATACAAGAGACCCAGTACTTC CASSSGQGIQETQYF
NA TRBJ2-7 NA TRBV9 TGTGCCAGCAGCGTAGGGACTCACTACGAGCAGTACTTC CASSVGTHYEQYF
NA TRBJ1-5 NA TRBV4-1 TGCGCCAGCAGCCTCCCTGAGGGTCAGCCCCAGCATTTT CASSLPEGQPQHF
NA TRBJ1-6 NA TRBV18 TGTGCCAGCTCACCACGAGACAGTGATTCACCCCTCCACTTT CASSPRDSDSPLHF
NA TRBJ1-2 few TRBV6-5 TGTGCCAGCAGTTACCTACAAACAGGGAACTATGGCTACACCTTC CASSYLQTGNYGYTF
NA TRBJ1-1 NA TRBV19 TGTGCCAGTAGTATAGATACACGAGCGGGGGATGGAACAGCCGCCACGGCTGAAGCTTTCTTT CASSIDTRAGDGTAATAEAFF
NA TRBJ2-7 NA TRBV7-9 TGTGCCAGCAGCTCACCCTCCGGGGAGTCAGTCGGTTACGAGCAGTACTTC CASSSPSGESVGYEQYF
NA TRBJ1-6 NA TRBV19 TGTGCCAGTAGTATGTCCTATTCACCCCTCCACTTT CASSMSYSPLHF
TRBD1 TRBJ1-1 NA TRBV19 TGTGCCAGACACCGGGACAGGGGCCTGAACACTGAAGCTTTCTTT CARHRDRGLNTEAFF
NA TRBJ1-1 NA TRBV19 TGTGCCAGTAGGAACATGGTGAACACTGAAGCTTTCTTT CASRNMVNTEAFF
TRBD1 TRBJ2-5 NA TRBV28 TGTGCCAGCAGTGCGGTATCAGGGGGCCGGGCGACCCAGTACTTC CASSAVSGGRATQYF
NA TRBJ1-1 once TRBV18 TGTGCCAGCTCATCAGTGAACACTGAAGCTTTCTTT CASSSVNTEAFF
NA TRBJ2-7 NA TRBV14 TGTGCCAGCAGCCAGGGTCCGCGGGGCTCCTACGAGCAGTACTTC CASSQGPRGSYEQYF
NA TRBJ1-1 many TRBV19 TGTGCCAGTAGTTACAGTAACACTGAAGCTTTCTTT CASSYSNTEAFF
NA TRBJ2-4 NA TRBV6-5 TGTGCCAGCAGTTCGCGTGCTACAGGGTACAAAAACATTCAGTACTTC CASSSRATGYKNIQYF
TRBD1 TRBJ2-3 NA TRBV7-9 TGTTCCAGCAGCTTAGTAGGCAGGGGGCGGACAGATACGCAGTATTTT CSSSLVGRGRTDTQYF